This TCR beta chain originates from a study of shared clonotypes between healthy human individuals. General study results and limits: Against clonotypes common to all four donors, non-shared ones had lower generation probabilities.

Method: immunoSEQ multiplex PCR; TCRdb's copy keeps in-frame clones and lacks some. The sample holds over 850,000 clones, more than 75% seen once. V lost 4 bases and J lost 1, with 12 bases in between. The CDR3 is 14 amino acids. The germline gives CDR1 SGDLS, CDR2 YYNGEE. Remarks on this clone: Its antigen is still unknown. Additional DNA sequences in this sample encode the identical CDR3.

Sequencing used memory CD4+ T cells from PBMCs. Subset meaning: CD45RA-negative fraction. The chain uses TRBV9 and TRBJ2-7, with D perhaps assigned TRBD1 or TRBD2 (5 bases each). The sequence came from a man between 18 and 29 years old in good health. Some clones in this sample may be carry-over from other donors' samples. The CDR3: CASSPRGTSYEQYF. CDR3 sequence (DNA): TGTGCCAGCAGCCCCCGGGGCACTTCCTACGAGCAGTACTTC.